This T cell receptor beta chain was recovered during a study of vaccination effects on CD4 cells after COVID-19. Antigen-specific CD4+ T cells were expanded with viral peptide pools in the ViraFEST assay before sequencing. The culture ran for 10 to 11 days, and then CD4+ T cells were isolated. Vaccinated participants had no history of SARS-CoV-2 infection and tested negative for nucleocapsid antibodies. As for this clone: The target antigen is unknown.

CDR1 and CDR2 from the germline V gene are MDHEN and SYDVKM. The V and J ends lost 6 bases and 7 bases, in that order; junction bases with no gene match: 7. The CDR3 contains 14 residues. Repertoires were generated with immunoSEQ multiplex PCR, while TCRdb's copy carries only in-frame clones and drops some. This sample has 30,000 to 35,000 clones, with roughly 73% found just once. The material was CD4+ T cells from PBMCs cultured with HCoV-OC43 spike peptides, obtained before COVID-19 vaccination. The subset here: HCoV-OC43 spike overlapping peptide pool stimulation. The origin of this receptor is a human donor who received a COVID-19 vaccine. This rearrangement joins TRBV28 to TRBJ2-1, with 9 bases matching TRBD1. CDR3 nucleotide sequence: TGTGCCAGCAGGACCGGGACAGGGAATAATGAGCAGTTCTTC. Its protein is CASRTGTGNNEQFF. Complete variable domain (other parts from reference TRBV28 and TRBJ2-1): DVKVTQSSRYLVKRTGEKVFLECVQDMDHENMFWYRQDPGLGLRLIYFSYDVKMKEKGDIPEGYSVSREKKERFSLILESASTNQTSMYLCASRTGTGNNEQFFGPGTRLTVL.